One sample yielded the 19 T cell receptor beta chains listed below, sequenced in a study of blood T cell repertoires in COVID-19. Generated by immunoSEQ multiplex PCR, the TCRdb table keeps only in-frame clones and is missing some. The sample yields approximately 250,000 clones, about 88% seen once. Sequencing used peripheral blood. These receptors came from a man in his forties with acute or convalescent COVID-19.

V is TRBV27 and J is TRBJ2-7, with a possible D match to TRBD1 (7 bases). CDR1 is MNHEY and CDR2 is SMNVEV in the germline V gene (reference sequence). CDR3 length equals 15 residues. V was clipped by 2 bases and J by 7 bases, with 18 bases between them. The CDR3 bases are TGTGCCAGCAGTTTAAGGAGGGGGCGTAAAGGGGAGCAGTACTTC. It translates to CASSLRRGRKGEQYF.

The chain couples TRBV5-1 to TRBJ2-5; possibly TRBD1 for D (6 bases). V was trimmed by 6 bases and J by 4 bases, leaving 13 bases between them. The CDR3 length is 13 residues. The germline gives CDR1 SGHRS, CDR2 YFSETQ. The CDR3 nucleotides are TGCGCCAGCACAGGGGACAAGTCAGAGACCCAGTACTTC. It is translated as CASTGDKSETQYF.

The rearrangement uses TRBV4-3 and TRBJ2-7, with TRBD1 matching over 8 bases. The germline V gene encodes CDR1 LGHNA and CDR2 YSLEER. There are 15 residues in the CDR3. With 4 bases clipped from V and 7 bases from J, the junction kept 12 bases outside the gene matches. The CDR3 sequence is CASSLEFNRGMEQYF. CDR3 nucleotides: TGCGCCAGCAGCCTTGAATTCAACAGGGGGATGGAGCAGTACTTC.

The chain joins TRBV6-5 to TRBJ1-1; D is unclear. Germline CDR1 and CDR2: MNHEY and SVGAGI. V lost 6 bases to trimming and J lost 6 bases, with 17 bases between them. This CDR3 has 14 amino acids. The DNA for the CDR3 is TGTGCCAGCAGGGCCCGAGGAGGGATTGCTGAAGCTTTCTTT. Its translation: CASRARGGIAEAFF.

This chain joins TRBV7-9 and TRBJ2-1, with TRBD1 identical over 8 bases. The CDR3 contains 12 residues. In germline, CDR1 is SEHNR, CDR2 FQNEAQ (reference sequence). The V gene end was trimmed by 4 bases and the J gene end by 7 bases; junction bases not matched to a gene: 0. In nucleotides, the CDR3 is TGTGCCAGCAGCTGGGACAGGAATGAGCAGTTCTTC. Translation gives CASSWDRNEQFF.

The chain couples TRBV3-1 (or the pseudogene TRBV3-2) to TRBJ1-2; D possibly corresponds to TRBD1 (5 bases). CDR1 LGHDT and CDR2 YNNKEL come from the germline V gene (reference sequence). V dropped 2 bases and J dropped 4 bases, with 20 bases sitting between them. The CDR3 has 17 residues. CDR3: CASSQILPGQGVYGYTF. The CDR3 nucleotides read TGTGCCAGCAGCCAAATTTTGCCCGGGCAGGGCGTCTATGGCTACACCTTC.

The chain carries TRBV5-4 and TRBJ1-2; TRBD1 aligns across 7 bases. The CDR3 consists of 16 residues. J gave up 6 bases and V 3 bases, and 14 bases lay outside the gene matches. Germline values: CDR1 SGHNT, CDR2 YYREEE (reference sequence). CDR3 sequence (DNA): TGTGCCAGCAGCTCGCCACAGGGGCCGTTTAGGGATGGCTACACCTTC. Its translation is CASSSPQGPFRDGYTF.

The J gene is TRBJ2-1, the V gene TRBV7-8; 10 nucleotides align to TRBD1. Germline loops: CDR1 SGHVS, CDR2 FQNEAQ. After removal of 7 bases from V and 6 bases from J, the junction contained 6 bases not matched to a gene. The CDR3 length is 14 residues. The CDR3 DNA reads as TGTGCCAGCACGAGAGGGGACAGGGGCAATGAGCAGTTCTTC. It yields the protein CASTRGDRGNEQFF. The full variable domain, with the rest looked up from reference TRBV7-8 and TRBJ2-1, is GAGVSQSPRYKVAKRGQDVALRCDPISGHVSLFWYQQALGQGPEFLTYFQNEAQLDKSGLPSDRFFAERPEGSVSTLKIQRTQQEDSAVYLCASTRGDRGNEQFFGPGTRLTVL.

The chain has TRBV28 and TRBJ2-3, with a weak D call TRBD2 (6 bases). Trimming left V 6 bases short and J 3 bases short, with 16 bases between. The CDR3 sequence is 15 residues long. Looked up from germline, CDR1 is MDHEN and CDR2 is SYDVKM. CDR3 sequence reads: CASSLPSRGTDTQYF. In nucleotides, the CDR3 is TGTGCCAGCAGCCTACCGAGTCGGGGGACAGATACGCAGTATTTT.

CDR3 bases: TGTGCCAGCAGAAAACAGGGGAACACTGAAGCTTTCTTT. It yields the protein CASRKQGNTEAFF. The chain combines TRBV6-6 with TRBJ1-1; a possible D gene is TRBD1 (6 bases). The CDR3 consists of 13 residues. Germline CDR1 is MNHNY and CDR2 is SVGAGI (reference sequence). Trimming removed 6 bases at V and 1 base at J, with 9 bases between.

The chain uses TRBV19 and TRBJ1-5; TRBD1 matches at 7 bases. This CDR3 is built from 14 residues. Per the germline V gene, CDR1 is LNHDA and CDR2 is SQIVND (reference sequence). Trimming at V came to 7 bases and at J to 4 bases, leaving 7 bases not matched to a gene. CDR3 region: CASMGGTENQPQHF. In nucleotides, the CDR3 is TGTGCCAGTATGGGCGGGACAGAGAATCAGCCCCAGCATTTT.

The rearrangement joins TRBV28 to TRBJ1-6; TRBD1 matches 7 bases. Germline CDR1 reads MDHEN; CDR2 reads SYDVKM. This CDR3 has 15 residues. V shed 2 bases, J shed 7 bases, and the junction held 5 bases outside the gene matches. CDR3 protein: CASSLPGQSNSPLHF. The CDR3 DNA follows: TGTGCCAGCAGTTTACCGGGACAGAGCAATTCACCCCTCCACTTT.

V and J are TRBV20-1 and TRBJ1-2; D may be TRBD1 (6 bases). V lost 8 bases and J 8 bases, leaving 15 bases between the germline ends. Germline CDR1 is DFQATT and CDR2 is SNEGSKA (reference sequence). The CDR3 spans 11 residues. CDR3 sequence reads: CSNLAGGGYTF. The CDR3 nucleotides are TGCAGTAACTTGGCGGGGGGCGGCTACACCTTC.

V and J are TRBV7-8 and TRBJ1-1, with unresolved D. Trimming cost V 5 bases and J 0 bases, with 13 bases left between them. This CDR3 has 15 amino acids. Per germline, CDR1 SGHVS and CDR2 FQNEAQ. This CDR3 is CASSPREGMNTEAFF. CDR3 DNA: TGTGCCAGCAGCCCCCGGGAAGGGATGAACACTGAAGCTTTCTTT.

The chain joins TRBV10-3 to TRBJ2-5; 9 nucleotides match TRBD1. CDR3 size: 13 residues. V was pared by 10 bases and J by 1 base, with 4 bases of the junction left unmatched. Per germline, CDR1 ENHRY and CDR2 SYGVKD. The CDR3 sequence is CATTGGGQETQYF. DNA for the CDR3: TGTGCCACCACAGGGGGCGGCCAAGAGACCCAGTACTTC.

This clone appeared a single time. DNA for the CDR3: TGTGCCAGCAGGGCAGGGGAGGGAACTGAAGCTTTCTTT. It is translated as CASRAGEGTEAFF. The chain employs TRBV12-3 or TRBV12-4 and TRBJ1-1; maybe TRBD1 (6 bases). Trimming removed 6 bases from V and 5 bases from J, with 13 bases in between. This CDR3 has 13 residues.

Only a few counts were recorded for this clone. The chain joins TRBV4-1 to TRBJ2-1, with D unresolved. The germline V gene encodes CDR1 MGHRA and CDR2 YSYEKL. With 7 bases removed from V and 4 bases from J, the gap between germline ends came to 14 bases. The CDR3 is 14 amino acids. The CDR3 spells CASKGLGGYNEQFF. In nucleotides, the CDR3 is TGCGCCAGCAAAGGCCTTGGCGGTTACAATGAGCAGTTCTTC.

The chain joins TRBV5-6 to TRBJ1-6, with 7 positions matching TRBD1. The CDR3 covers 14 residues. CDR1 is SGHDT and CDR2 is YYEEEE in the germline V gene. V shed 4 bases, J shed 6 bases, and the junction held 4 bases outside the gene matches. CDR3 DNA: TGTGCCAGCAGCAAGACAGGGATTAATTCACCCCTCCACTTT. Its protein product is CASSKTGINSPLHF.

The CDR3 loop reads CASTPQGSDYGYTF. The CDR3 nucleotides read TGTGCCAGCACCCCCCAAGGGAGCGACTATGGCTACACCTTC. The chain has TRBV6-1 and TRBJ1-2; D uncertain. In germline, CDR1 is MNHNS, CDR2 SASEGT. This CDR3 region has 14 residues. The germline V and J ends were trimmed by 7 bases and 3 bases, with 15 bases remaining between them.